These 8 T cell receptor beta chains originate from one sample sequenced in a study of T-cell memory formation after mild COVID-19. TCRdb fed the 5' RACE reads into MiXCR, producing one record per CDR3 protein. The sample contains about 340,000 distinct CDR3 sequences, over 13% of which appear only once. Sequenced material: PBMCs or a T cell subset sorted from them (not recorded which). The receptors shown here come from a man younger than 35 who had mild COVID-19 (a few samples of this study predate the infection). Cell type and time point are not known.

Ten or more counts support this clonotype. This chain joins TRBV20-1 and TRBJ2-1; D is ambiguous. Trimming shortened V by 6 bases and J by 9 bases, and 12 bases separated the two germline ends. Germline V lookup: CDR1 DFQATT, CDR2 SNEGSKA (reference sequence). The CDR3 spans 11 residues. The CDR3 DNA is TGCAGTGCCCCATCCCCGAGTGAGCAGTTCTTC. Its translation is CSAPSPSEQFF.

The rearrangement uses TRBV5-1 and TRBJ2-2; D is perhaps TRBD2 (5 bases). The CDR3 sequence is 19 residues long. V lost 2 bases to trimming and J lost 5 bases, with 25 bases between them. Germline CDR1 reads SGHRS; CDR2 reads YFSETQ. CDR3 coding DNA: TGCGCCAGCAGCTTATCGCAGGAGATCCCCCCCGGGGTTACCGGGGAGCTGTTTTTT. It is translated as CASSLSQEIPPGVTGELFF. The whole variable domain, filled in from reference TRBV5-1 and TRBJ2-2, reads KAGVTQTPRYLIKTRGQQVTLSCSPISGHRSVSWYQQTPGQGLQFLFEYFSETQRNKGNFPGRFSGRQFSNSRSEMNVSTLELGDSALYLCASSLSQEIPPGVTGELFFGEGSRLTVL.

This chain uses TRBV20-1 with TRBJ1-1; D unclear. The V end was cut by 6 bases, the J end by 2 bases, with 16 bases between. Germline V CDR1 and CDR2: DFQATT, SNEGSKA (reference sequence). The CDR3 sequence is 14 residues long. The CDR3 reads CSAANKGRNTEAFF. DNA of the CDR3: TGCAGTGCAGCGAATAAAGGTAGAAACACTGAAGCTTTCTTT.

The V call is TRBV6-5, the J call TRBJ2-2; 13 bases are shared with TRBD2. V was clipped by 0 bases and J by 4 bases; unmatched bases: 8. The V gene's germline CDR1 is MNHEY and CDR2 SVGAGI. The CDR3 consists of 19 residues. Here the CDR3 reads CASSYSRTSGGRGTGELFF. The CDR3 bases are TGTGCCAGCAGTTACTCGCGGACTAGCGGGGGCCGAGGCACCGGGGAGCTGTTTTTT.

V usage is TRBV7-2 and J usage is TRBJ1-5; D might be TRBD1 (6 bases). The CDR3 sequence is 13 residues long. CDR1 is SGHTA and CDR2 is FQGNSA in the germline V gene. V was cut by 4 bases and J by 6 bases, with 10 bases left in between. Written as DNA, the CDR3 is TGTGCCAGCAGCTCCAGGGGAACTCAGCCCCAGCATTTT. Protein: CASSSRGTQPQHF.

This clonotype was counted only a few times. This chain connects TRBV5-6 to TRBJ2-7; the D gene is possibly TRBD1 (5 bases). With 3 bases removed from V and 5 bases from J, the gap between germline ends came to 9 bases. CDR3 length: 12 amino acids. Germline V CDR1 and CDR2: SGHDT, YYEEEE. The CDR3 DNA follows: TGTGCCAGCAGCTACCAGGACAACGAGCAGTACTTC. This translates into CASSYQDNEQYF.

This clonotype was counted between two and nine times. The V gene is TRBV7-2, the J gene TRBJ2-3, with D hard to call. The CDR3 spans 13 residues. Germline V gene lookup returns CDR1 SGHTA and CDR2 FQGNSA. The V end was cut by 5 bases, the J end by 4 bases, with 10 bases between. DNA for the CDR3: TGTGCCAGCAGCCCTGCCAACCCAGATACGCAGTATTTT. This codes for CASSPANPDTQYF.

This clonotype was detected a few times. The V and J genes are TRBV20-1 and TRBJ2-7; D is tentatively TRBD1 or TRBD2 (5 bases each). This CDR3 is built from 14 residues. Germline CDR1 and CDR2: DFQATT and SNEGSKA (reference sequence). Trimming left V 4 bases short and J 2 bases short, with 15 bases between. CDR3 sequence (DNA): TGCAGTGCTAAGGGGACCGCCTCGGCCTACGAGCAGTACTTC. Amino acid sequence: CSAKGTASAYEQYF.